The 14 T cell receptor beta chains listed next were all sequenced from one sample in a study of T cell responses to AZD1222 COVID-19 vaccine. Here immunoSEQ multiplex PCR was the method, and the copy in TCRdb shows in-frame clones only, minus some. Altogether under 200,000 clones are present, more than 75% being singletons, with the ten largest covering around 26%. Here the sequenced sample was peripheral blood, taken 28 days after the second AZD1222 dose. The receptors were gathered from an adult who received the AZD1222 COVID-19 vaccine.

The genes are TRBV2 and TRBJ1-1, with D tentatively TRBD1 (6 bases). Trimming cost V 7 bases and J 4 bases, with 13 bases left between them. Germline assignment: CDR1 SNHLY and CDR2 FYNNEI. The CDR3 spans 13 residues. CDR3 protein: CASKKGGSTEAFF. The CDR3 DNA is TGTGCCAGCAAGAAGGGGGGGAGCACTGAAGCTTTCTTT. Looking up the rest from reference TRBV2 and TRBJ1-1 gives the full variable domain: EPEVTQTPSHQVTQMGQEVILRCVPISNHLYFYWYRQILGQKVEFLVSFYNNEISEKSEIFDDQFSVERPDGSNFTLKIRSTKLEDSAMYFCASKKGGSTEAFFGQGTRLTVV.

The chain couples TRBV2 to TRBJ2-7; 7 bases map to TRBD1. Germline trimming cut 3 bases from V and 0 bases from J; bases unmatched to any gene: 2. The germline V gene has CDR1 SNHLY and CDR2 FYNNEI. The CDR3 contains 14 residues. CDR3 protein: CASSETGLSYEQYF. CDR3 bases: TGTGCCAGCAGTGAGACAGGGCTCTCCTACGAGCAGTACTTC.

This chain uses TRBV28 with TRBJ1-5, with TRBD1 identical over 9 bases. The V gene's germline CDR1 is MDHEN and CDR2 SYDVKM. This CDR3 has 16 residues. The ends lost 6 bases at V and 0 bases at J; junction bases unmatched: 6. CDR3 nucleotides: TGTGCCAGCAGCTACGGGACAGGGCTTAGCAATCAGCCCCAGCATTTT. Translated, it gives CASSYGTGLSNQPQHF.

The V and J genes are TRBV10-2 and TRBJ1-2; 7 nucleotides match TRBD1. The CDR3 extends over 12 amino acids. V lost 4 bases and J lost 5; bases outside the gene matches: 1. Germline assignment: CDR1 WSHSY and CDR2 SAAADI. In nucleotides, the CDR3 is TGCGCCAGCAGTGGGGACAGATATGGCTACACCTTC. This gives the protein CASSGDRYGYTF.

The table lists this clone with a few counts. V usage is TRBV30 and J usage is TRBJ1-2; no clear D. CDR3 size: 13 residues. The germline CDR1 and CDR2 sequences are GTSNPN and SVGIG (reference sequence). V lost 4 bases and J lost 2, with 11 bases in between. In nucleotides, the CDR3 is TGTGCCTGGAAGACTTTGAGGAACTATGGCTACACCTTC. Amino acid sequence: CAWKTLRNYGYTF.

V gene TRBV28 combines with J gene TRBJ1-2, with 9 bases aligning to TRBD1. Germline loops: CDR1 MDHEN, CDR2 SYDVKM. Trimming took 6 bases from V and 5 from J; bases not matched to a gene: 10. This CDR3 region has 15 residues. CDR3 amino acids: CASREQGATSYGYTF. In nucleotides, the CDR3 is TGTGCCAGCAGAGAACAGGGGGCAACTAGTTATGGCTACACCTTC.

V is TRBV10-3 and J is TRBJ1-2, with D maybe TRBD1 (5 bases). V dropped 0 bases and J dropped 8 bases, with 16 bases sitting between them. Germline V gives CDR1 ENHRY, CDR2 SYGVKD. This CDR3 has 15 residues. The CDR3 reads CAISESEGRTRGYTF. For the CDR3, the DNA is TGTGCCATCAGTGAGTCGGAGGGGAGAACTAGAGGCTACACCTTC.

The chain links TRBV6-2 or TRBV6-3 to TRBJ2-7, with D perhaps matching TRBD1 (5 bases). V was shortened by 2 bases and J by 6 bases, with 14 bases between the two germline ends. The germline V gene encodes CDR1 MNHEY and CDR2 SVGEGT. This CDR3 contains 14 residues. CDR3 nucleotide sequence: TGTGCCAGCAGTTACGACCGGCCAGGGTTCGAGCAGTACTTC. This translates into CASSYDRPGFEQYF.

The genes are TRBV27 and TRBJ2-1; 7 bases fit TRBD2. Unmatched junction bases numbered 11, after V lost 3 bases and J lost 0 bases. The length of the CDR3 is 18 residues. The germline V gene has CDR1 MNHEY and CDR2 SMNVEV (reference sequence). The CDR3: CASSLEGGPVSSYNEQFF. The DNA for the CDR3 is TGTGCCAGCAGTTTGGAGGGAGGGCCCGTAAGCTCCTACAATGAGCAGTTCTTC.

The chain links TRBV25-1 to TRBJ1-5; a possible D gene is TRBD1 (5 bases). The germline V and J ends were trimmed by 5 bases and 2 bases, with 10 bases remaining between them. Germline CDR1 is MGHDK and CDR2 is SYGVNS. The CDR3 totals 14 residues. CDR3 in DNA: TGTGCCAGCAGTCCGGGGCTCGGCAATCAGCCCCAGCATTTT. Protein: CASSPGLGNQPQHF. Complete variable domain (other parts from reference TRBV25-1 and TRBJ1-5): EADIYQTPRYLVIGTGKKITLECSQTMGHDKMYWYQQDPGMELHLIHYSYGVNSTEKGDLSSESTVSRIRTEHFPLTLESARPSHTSQYLCASSPGLGNQPQHFGDGTRLSIL.

The rearrangement joins TRBV12-3 or TRBV12-4 to TRBJ1-2; D is unclear. V dropped 7 bases and J dropped 4 bases, with 13 bases sitting between them. The CDR3 is 13 residues long. The DNA for the CDR3 is TGTGCCAGCACCAGAGTCCGGGGCTATGGCTACACCTTC. Translation: CASTRVRGYGYTF.

This clone was found a few times. V is TRBV28 and J is TRBJ2-1; 8 bases map to TRBD1. The CDR3 runs to 15 residues. Germline assignment: CDR1 MDHEN and CDR2 SYDVKM. V lost 5 bases, J lost 7 bases, and 10 bases stayed unmatched. CDR3 sequence (DNA): TGTGCCAGCAGTATATCAGGGGGCGTAAGGAATGAGCAGTTCTTC. Encoded protein: CASSISGGVRNEQFF.

The gene calls are TRBV18 and TRBJ2-7, with D maybe TRBD2 (6 bases). CDR1 KGHSH and CDR2 LQKENI come from the germline V gene. V gave up 6 bases and J gave up 5 bases, with 11 bases separating them. The CDR3 length is 12 residues. The DNA of the CDR3 is TGTGCCAGCTCTCGGGACTTCGACGAGCAGTACTTC. It translates to CASSRDFDEQYF.

V gene TRBV11-3 combines with J gene TRBJ1-1; unclear D gene. Trimming took 1 base from V and 2 from J, leaving 11 bases between them. This CDR3 contains 15 residues. Germline V gene data show CDR1 as SGHNT and CDR2 as YENEEA. DNA for the CDR3: TGTGCCAGCAGCTTAGCGGGCAGCCTCAACACTGAAGCTTTCTTT. As protein: CASSLAGSLNTEAFF.